This TCR beta chain was recorded in a study of memory CD4+ T cells and cytomegalovirus serostatus (dated by TCRdb to about 2019). In terms of the full investigation: The cohort included around 35 healthy adults from Belgium, of whom 9 were CMV seropositive and approximately 25 were CMV seronegative. The study sequenced CD4+ memory TCRbeta repertoires of a Belgian cohort with known cytomegalovirus serostatus to replicate a published TCR-based CMV serostatus classifier. The study at large found these results: The results were interpreted as suggesting that the CMV-associated TCR signature is largely present in the CD4+ memory repertoire. Only CD4+CD45RO+ memory cells were sequenced, unlike the original study, which covered naive and memory CD4+ and CD8+ populations. On the Belgian cohort, the classifier based on the original framework reached a median bootstrapped AUC of roughly 0.96, with a 95% CI of 0.76-1.00. Among the 164 previously reported CMV-associated TCRbeta sequences, 60 to 85 showed up in the CD4+ memory repertoires, with each one found in between one and five individuals. For predicting CMV serostatus, the median bootstrapped AUC was approximately 0.96 using the original framework and 0.91 using a US-trained random forest.

Single viable CD3+CD4+CD8-CD45RO+ cells were sorted as memory CD4+ T cells on a FACSAria II. CMV serostatus was determined with a Roche Elecsys assay detecting serum IgG against CMV pp150, pp28, p38 and p52. After the samples were thawed, total CD4+ T cells were enriched through positive selection using CD4 magnetic microbeads. The samples came from a different study that was designed specifically to examine the CD4+ T cell memory repertoire. Peripheral blood mononuclear cells were isolated and cryopreserved according to standard operating procedures, and serum was stored at -80 degrees C. The staining used CD3-PerCP (BW264/56), CD4-APC (RPA-T4), CD45RO-PE (UCHT1) and CD8-Pacific Orange (3B5) antibodies, and Sytox blue was used to exclude non-viable cells. The Quick-DNA Microprep Kit was used to extract genomic DNA from the sorted cells. Amplification of TCRbeta DNA was done with the immunoSEQ hsTCRbeta kit, following the protocol from the manufacturer. TCRbeta libraries were sequenced on an Illumina MiSeq instrument. The study's processing was this. Removing out-of-frame sequences left 2,204,828 distinct TCRbeta sequences, an average of approximately 61,000 per individual. Each individual was scored by the count of fewer than 200 previously reported CMV-associated TCRbeta sequences and the total productive distinct TCRbeta count. A beta-binomial model was reimplemented in Python, and scikit-learn random forests with default parameters were trained on data from the US cohort. On the Belgian cohort, classifier performance was reported as the median AUC, along with percentile confidence intervals, across 10,000 bootstrap iterations. TCRdb provides this immuneACCESS table in a form limited to in-frame rearrangements. Some clones are lacking; in checked studies, under half of them reflect an unresolved V gene, and why the rest are absent is not known. That table gives V, J and clone size, and the DNA gave D and trimming. This sample comprises under 65,000 clones, around 82% of them detected only once. Jointly, the top ten make up 0.65% to 0.7% of the sample.

This clone was counted between two and nine times. The antigen this receptor binds is unknown. The record has no base qualities; no much larger clone is one base away. The CDR3, from cysteine to phenylalanine, totals 13 residues. Here the CDR3 DNA is all that survives: 39 bases in frame from base 1. The junction shows trimming of 2 bases on V and 3 bases on J, plus 7 bases between the germline ends. The germline V gene encodes CDR1 MNHNS and CDR2 SASEGT. Sequencing was performed on memory CD4+ T cells from blood. Recombination connected TRBV6-1 to TRBJ1-2, with no reliable assignment of the D segment. This clonotype was obtained from an adult in good health and CMV-seronegative. The CDR3 protein: CASSERQDYGYTF. The DNA sequence is TGTGCCAGCAGTGAAAGGCAGGACTATGGCTACACCTTC.